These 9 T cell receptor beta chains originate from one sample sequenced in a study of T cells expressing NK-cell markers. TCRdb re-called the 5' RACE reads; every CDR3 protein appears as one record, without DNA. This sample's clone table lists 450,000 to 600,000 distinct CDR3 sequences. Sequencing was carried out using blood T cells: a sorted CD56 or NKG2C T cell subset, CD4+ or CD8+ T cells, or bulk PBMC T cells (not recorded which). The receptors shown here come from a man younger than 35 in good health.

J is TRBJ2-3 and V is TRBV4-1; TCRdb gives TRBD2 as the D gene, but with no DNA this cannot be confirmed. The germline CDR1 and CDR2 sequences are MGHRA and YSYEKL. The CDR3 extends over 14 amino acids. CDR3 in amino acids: CASSQVKRGDTQYF.

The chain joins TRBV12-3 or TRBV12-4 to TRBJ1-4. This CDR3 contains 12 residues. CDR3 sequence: CASSFIPAELFF.

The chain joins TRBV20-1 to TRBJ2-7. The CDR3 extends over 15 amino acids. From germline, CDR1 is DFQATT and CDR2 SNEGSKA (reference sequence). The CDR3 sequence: CSARDLRGPAYEQYF.

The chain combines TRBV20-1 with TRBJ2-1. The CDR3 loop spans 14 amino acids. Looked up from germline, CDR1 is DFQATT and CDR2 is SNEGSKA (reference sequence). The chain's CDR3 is CSARSLANYNEQFF.

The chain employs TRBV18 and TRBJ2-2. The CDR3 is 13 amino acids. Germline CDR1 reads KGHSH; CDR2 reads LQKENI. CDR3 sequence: CASSTKDTGELFF.

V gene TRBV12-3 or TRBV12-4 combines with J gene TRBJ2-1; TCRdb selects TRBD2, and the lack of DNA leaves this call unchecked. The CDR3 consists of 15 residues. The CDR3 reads CASTLGTSDSNEQFF.

CDR3 region: CASSLGQAVDTQYF. V and J are TRBV3-1 and TRBJ2-3; without DNA, the TCRdb call of TRBD1 cannot be checked. The CDR3 consists of 14 residues. The germline gives CDR1 LGHDT, CDR2 YNNKEL (reference sequence).

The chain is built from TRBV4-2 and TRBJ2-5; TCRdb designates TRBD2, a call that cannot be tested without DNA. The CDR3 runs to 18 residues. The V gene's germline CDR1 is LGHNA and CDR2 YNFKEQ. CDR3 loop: CASSQSRASGRATETQYF.

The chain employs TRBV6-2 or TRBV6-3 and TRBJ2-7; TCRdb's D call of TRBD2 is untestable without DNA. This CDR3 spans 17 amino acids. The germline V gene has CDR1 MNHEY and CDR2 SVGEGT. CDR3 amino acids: CASSYLGLAGGSYEQYF.